These 27 T cell receptor beta chains were sequenced from one sample in a study of blood T cell repertoires in COVID-19. Profiling relied on immunoSEQ multiplex PCR, and the TCRdb table lists in-frame clones only, not all of them. The sample lists some 450,000 clones; approximately 88% were seen once. Sequencing was carried out using peripheral blood. Receptors originate from a woman between 45 and 60 years old with COVID-19, enrolled during active disease.

J is TRBJ2-2 and V is TRBV9; weak D call: TRBD2 (5 bases). V was cut by 0 bases and J by 1 base, with 10 bases left in between. The CDR3 length is 16 residues. CDR1 and CDR2 (germline): SGDLS, YYNGEE. CDR3 loop: CASSVAGKGNTGELFF. The CDR3 coding sequence is TGTGCCAGCAGCGTAGCGGGGAAGGGGAACACCGGGGAGCTGTTTTTT.

The rearrangement uses TRBV5-4 and TRBJ2-2; 9 nucleotides match TRBD2. V shed 3 bases, J shed 2 bases, and the junction held 8 bases outside the gene matches. Germline V gene lookup returns CDR1 SGHNT and CDR2 YYREEE (reference sequence). The length of the CDR3 is 17 residues. For the CDR3, the DNA is TGTGCCAGCAGCTCCTTCGGCGGGGGGGCCAACACCGGGGAGCTGTTTTTT. Its translation is CASSSFGGGANTGELFF.

The chain has TRBV27 and TRBJ1-5; 9 bases match TRBD1. In germline, CDR1 is MNHEY, CDR2 SMNVEV (reference sequence). Germline trimming cut 6 bases from V and 6 bases from J; bases unmatched to any gene: 3. The CDR3 contains 13 residues. CDR3 sequence (DNA): TGTGCCAGCAGGGGACAGGGAAGTCAGCCCCAGCATTTT. This sequence encodes CASRGQGSQPQHF.

The chain couples TRBV6-5 to TRBJ1-3; weak D call: TRBD1 (5 bases). The CDR3 loop spans 13 amino acids. CDR1 and CDR2 (germline): MNHEY, SVGAGI. The V end was cut by 8 bases, the J end by 4 bases, with 12 bases between. CDR3 nucleotide sequence: TGTGCCAGCGATCGGGGGGTAGGAAACACCATATATTTT. It specifies CASDRGVGNTIYF.

The CDR3 DNA sequence: TGCGCCAGCAGCCGCCTCCCGGGACAGGGGTTAGCCTACGAGCAGTACTTC. It is translated as CASSRLPGQGLAYEQYF. V gene TRBV4-1 combines with J gene TRBJ2-7; 10 nucleotides line up with TRBD1. Germline loops: CDR1 MGHRA, CDR2 YSYEKL. This CDR3 contains 17 residues. J was trimmed by 2 bases and V by 4 bases; bases with no gene match: 11.

The chain joins TRBV27 to TRBJ2-7, with TRBD2 identical over 8 bases. Germline-derived CDR1 and CDR2 are MNHEY and SMNVEV (reference sequence). V was clipped by 0 bases and J by 2 bases; unmatched bases: 0. The CDR3 is 14 amino acids. Written as DNA, the CDR3 is TGTGCCAGCAGTTTATCAGCGGGGGCCTACGAGCAGTACTTC. Translation: CASSLSAGAYEQYF.

The chain recombines TRBV18 with TRBJ1-6; D call uncertain. CDR1 KGHSH and CDR2 LQKENI come from the germline V gene. V shed 4 bases and J shed 0 bases, with 10 bases lying between them. CDR3 length: 16 residues. The CDR3 spells CASSQYESSYNSPLHF. In nucleotides, the CDR3 is TGTGCCAGCTCACAATACGAGAGCTCCTATAATTCACCCCTCCACTTT.

The rearrangement uses TRBV5-1 and TRBJ1-1; tentatively, D is TRBD1 (5 bases). This CDR3 comprises 15 residues. V dropped 2 bases and J dropped 2 bases, with 13 bases sitting between them. Germline lookup yields CDR1 SGHRS and CDR2 YFSETQ. CDR3 coding DNA: TGCGCCAGCAGCTTCTCGACAGCGACAAACACTGAAGCTTTCTTT. Protein product: CASSFSTATNTEAFF.

The V call is TRBV19, the J call TRBJ2-1, with D perhaps matching TRBD2 (6 bases). Germline V gene sequence: CDR1 LNHDA, CDR2 SQIVND (reference sequence). The CDR3 consists of 19 residues. V lost 1 base and J 2 bases, leaving 21 bases between the germline ends. Here the CDR3 DNA reads TGTGCCAGTAGTATAGGTGGAGGGGTCCTACCTCTCCCCTACAATGAGCAGTTCTTC. Translating gives CASSIGGGVLPLPYNEQFF.

This chain's CDR3 is CASSYPRTGEETQYF. The CDR3 DNA sequence: TGTGCCAGCAGTTACCCACGGACAGGGGAAGAGACCCAGTACTTC. This chain uses TRBV6-6 with TRBJ2-5, with TRBD1 identical over 9 bases. CDR3 length equals 15 residues. The ends lost 2 bases at V and 3 bases at J; junction bases unmatched: 4. The germline V gene has CDR1 MNHNY and CDR2 SVGAGI (reference sequence).

The chain couples TRBV7-9 to TRBJ1-1; weak D call: TRBD1 (5 bases). This CDR3 is 16 amino acids long. Germline V lookup: CDR1 SEHNR, CDR2 FQNEAQ (reference sequence). Trimming shortened V by 4 bases and J by 0 bases, and 15 bases separated the two germline ends. This chain's CDR3 is CASSSLRGLLNTEAFF. The DNA of the CDR3 is TGTGCCAGCAGCTCACTCCGGGGACTCTTGAACACTGAAGCTTTCTTT.

This chain connects TRBV28 to TRBJ1-1; D is unclear. This CDR3 has 12 amino acids. Germline V CDR1 and CDR2: MDHEN, SYDVKM. V shed 5 bases and J shed 11 bases, with 15 bases lying between them. The CDR3 loop reads CASSAGSSGAFF. CDR3 DNA sequence: TGTGCCAGCAGTGCGGGAAGCTCGGGGGCTTTCTTT.

This clone is a singleton in its sample. The V gene is TRBV27, the J gene TRBJ2-7; maybe TRBD1 (6 bases). V was clipped by 7 bases and J by 7 bases, with 14 bases between them. CDR1 and CDR2 (germline): MNHEY, SMNVEV (reference sequence). The CDR3 is 12 amino acids. The DNA of the CDR3 is TGTGCCAGCACTGCACAGGGAAGGGAGCAGTACTTC. Protein sequence: CASTAQGREQYF.

The chain has TRBV5-4 and TRBJ1-1; D not resolved. V lost 0 bases and J 5 bases, leaving 8 bases between the germline ends. This CDR3 region has 13 residues. Germline lookup yields CDR1 SGHNT and CDR2 YYREEE (reference sequence). CDR3 loop: CASSLEPGTEAFF. In DNA form, the CDR3 reads TGTGCCAGCAGCTTGGAACCGGGAACTGAAGCTTTCTTT.

This chain links TRBV5-1 with TRBJ2-3, with 8 bases fitting TRBD2. Germline V gene data show CDR1 as SGHRS and CDR2 as YFSETQ. CDR3 size: 16 residues. V shed 2 bases and J 2 bases; nucleotides not matched to a gene: 7. The DNA of the CDR3 is TGCGCCAGCAGCTTAGGTAGCGGGACCGACACAGATACGCAGTATTTT. It codes for CASSLGSGTDTDTQYF.

The chain combines TRBV21-1 with TRBJ2-7; the table's D call, TRBD1, was not checked against the DNA. TRBV21-1 is listed as a pseudogene. The CDR3 has 14 amino acids. CDR3 DNA sequence: TGTGCCAGCAGCCAACACTCAGGGTTATACGAGCAGTACTTC. Its protein product is CASSQHSGLYEQYF.

The chain employs TRBV10-1 and TRBJ2-7, with 11 bases that match TRBD2. The germline V gene has CDR1 WNHNN and CDR2 SYGVQD (reference sequence). The CDR3 is 16 residues long. V was pared by 2 bases and J by 2 bases, with 5 bases of the junction left unmatched. DNA for the CDR3: TGCGCCAGCAGTGAGGACTCTAGCGGGGGGCCCTACGAGCAGTACTTC. Encoded protein: CASSEDSSGGPYEQYF.

This chain uses TRBV5-1 with TRBJ2-5, with TRBD2 as a possible D gene (6 bases). This CDR3 comprises 15 residues. Trimming stripped 0 bases from V and 5 bases from J, with 14 bases between. In germline, CDR1 is SGHRS, CDR2 YFSETQ. This chain's CDR3 is CASSLATGVFETQYF. DNA of the CDR3: TGCGCCAGCAGCTTGGCCACGGGGGTCTTCGAGACCCAGTACTTC. Full variable domain (remainder filled in from reference TRBV5-1 and TRBJ2-5): KAGVTQTPRYLIKTRGQQVTLSCSPISGHRSVSWYQQTPGQGLQFLFEYFSETQRNKGNFPGRFSGRQFSNSRSEMNVSTLELGDSALYLCASSLATGVFETQYFGPGTRLLVL.

Turning to this clone: In the same sample, other DNA sequences code for this CDR3. V gene TRBV2 combines with J gene TRBJ1-1, with D tentatively TRBD1 (6 bases). Germline-derived CDR1 and CDR2 are SNHLY and FYNNEI. CDR3 length: 11 amino acids. Trimming left V 3 bases short and J 10 bases short, with 9 bases between. The CDR3 sequence is CASSEGGGAFF. The CDR3 DNA reads TGTGCCAGCAGTGAGGGAGGGGGAGCTTTCTTT.

The J gene is TRBJ2-6, the V gene TRBV2; possible D gene TRBD1, 5 bases. There are 16 residues in the CDR3. Germline CDR1 is SNHLY and CDR2 is FYNNEI. Trimming pared 10 bases from V and 4 bases from J, leaving 20 bases between. The CDR3 sequence: CAISPQNRIGANVLTF. The DNA of the CDR3 is TGTGCCATCTCGCCTCAGAACAGGATCGGGGCCAACGTCCTGACTTTC.

V and J are TRBV12-3 or TRBV12-4 and TRBJ1-1; possibly TRBD1 for D (6 bases). Between the trimmed V and J ends, which lost 2 bases and 11 bases, there was a span of 12 bases. The CDR3 is 12 amino acids. The CDR3 protein is CASSLYGGDAFF. DNA of the CDR3: TGTGCCAGCAGTTTATATGGGGGCGATGCTTTCTTT.

The sample holds one count of this clone. The chain links TRBV18 to TRBJ1-2; maybe TRBD1 (5 bases). The CDR3 consists of 15 residues. The V and J ends lost 2 bases and 7 bases respectively, with 17 bases between them. In germline, CDR1 is KGHSH, CDR2 LQKENI. The DNA of the CDR3 is TGTGCCAGCTCACCAGAGAGAGCGGCCGGGGGTGGCTACACCTTC. Translation: CASSPERAAGGGYTF.

The chain recombines TRBV13 with TRBJ2-5; the D gene is possibly TRBD1 (6 bases). Trimming removed 6 bases at V and 3 bases at J, with 8 bases between. This CDR3 comprises 12 residues. Germline CDR1 is PRHDT and CDR2 is FYEKMQ (reference sequence). CDR3 nucleotides: TGTGCCAGCAGAGGGGGTAAAGAGACCCAGTACTTC. Its protein is CASRGGKETQYF.

The chain has TRBV28 and TRBJ1-3; D perhaps matches TRBD1 (5 bases). Per the germline V gene, CDR1 is MDHEN and CDR2 is SYDVKM. The CDR3 extends over 15 amino acids. Trimming left V 1 base short and J 0 bases short, with 7 bases between. CDR3 sequence reads: CASSLSGGSGNTIYF. The CDR3 bases are TGTGCCAGCAGTTTATCGGGGGGCTCTGGAAACACCATATATTTT. The full variable domain, with the rest looked up from reference TRBV28 and TRBJ1-3, is DVKVTQSSRYLVKRTGEKVFLECVQDMDHENMFWYRQDPGLGLRLIYFSYDVKMKEKGDIPEGYSVSREKKERFSLILESASTNQTSMYLCASSLSGGSGNTIYFGEGSWLTVV.

J is TRBJ2-6 and V is TRBV7-6; no reliable D call. CDR1 is SGHVS and CDR2 is FNYEAQ in the germline V gene. This CDR3 region has 17 residues. V gave up 5 bases and J gave up 0 bases, with 14 bases separating them. DNA for the CDR3: TGTGCCAGCAGCCCCTATGTGGTAACCTCTGGGGCCAACGTCCTGACTTTC. Its translation is CASSPYVVTSGANVLTF.

This clone was detected only once. The gene calls are TRBV6-5 and TRBJ2-7; D is ambiguous. The ends were cut back, 5 bases at V and 3 bases at J, with 8 bases in the middle. CDR1 is MNHEY and CDR2 is SVGAGI in the germline V gene. The CDR3 totals 12 residues. Here the CDR3 reads CASSLSGYEQYF. CDR3 nucleotide sequence: TGTGCCAGCAGTCTCTCAGGCTACGAGCAGTACTTC.

This clone occurred once. A read error may account for a junction end that differs from germline. V and J are TRBV3-1 (or the pseudogene TRBV3-2) and TRBJ2-1; 8 nucleotides line up with TRBD2. The germline V gene encodes CDR1 LGHDT and CDR2 YNNKEL (reference sequence). The CDR3 length is 16 residues. The CDR3, as DNA: TGTGCCAGCAGCCAAGATCAGGCAATGACTAGCGCCGGAAAGGTCTTC. It specifies CASSQDQAMTSAGKVF.